This T cell receptor (beta chain) was captured in a study of technical replicates of blood from several donors. Libraries were prepared by immunoSEQ multiplex PCR; TCRdb keeps only in-frame clonotypes and omits some of them. The sample holds over 85,000 clones, about 96% seen once. With 3 bases clipped from V and 6 bases from J, the junction kept 4 bases outside the gene matches. Germline CDR1 SGHRS, CDR2 YFSETQ. The CDR3 has 16 amino acids. J is TRBJ2-1 and V is TRBV5-1; 15 nucleotides agree with TRBD2. Specimen: T cells isolated from PBMCs. The receptor was derived from a human donor in good health. CDR3 sequence reads: CASSWTSGRAGNEQFF. The CDR3 DNA is TGCGCCAGCAGCTGGACTAGCGGGAGGGCCGGCAATGAGCAGTTCTTC.